This TCR beta chain was recorded in a study of graft-versus-host responses after intestinal transplantation (dated by TCRdb to the early 2020s). With regard to the full study: The transplants that recipients received were multivisceral, liver-intestinal, or isolated intestinal. Anti-thymocyte globulin induction was given to all recipients, followed by maintenance tacrolimus and steroids for 2 to 4 years. After intestinal transplantation, graft-versus-host and host-versus-graft alloreactive T cell clones were followed in the graft, circulation and bone marrow using bulk TCR-beta CDR3 sequencing. Alloreactive clones were identified by sequencing pre-transplant mixed lymphocyte reaction products and comparing them with unstimulated pre-transplant donor and recipient T cells. Of the 20 to 30 intestinal transplant recipients enrolled in the cohort, one of whom was a retransplant, 3 patients without pretransplant specimens were excluded. A peak of at least 4% donor T cells among recipient peripheral blood mononuclear cells was the definition used for donor T cell macrochimerism. Rather than going through the commercial service, samples from a few later patients were sequenced in-house on an Illumina MiSeq and processed with MiXCR. Study-level results and caveats: GvH clones were detected in recipient bone marrow, and some of these GvH clones were observed earlier in ileal mucosa or blood, consistent with an intestinal mucosal origin. In the allografts of patients with donor T cell macrochimerism, GvH to HvG T cell clonal ratios were high. Conclusions were limited by the relatively low number and heterogeneity of intestinal transplant patients. Early after transplant, peak levels of circulating GvH clones were found to be associated with declines in HvG clones.

Concerning this clone: This clone's antigen is unknown. Per-base quality was not reported, and no clone a single base away is much larger than it.

Including cysteine and phenylalanine, the CDR3 has 16 amino acids. The kept DNA is CDR3 alone, 48 bases in frame from the first base. V and J are truncated by 4 bases and 0 bases respectively, leaving an intervening sequence of 16 bases. CDR1 and CDR2, looked up from the germline V gene, are SGHDT and YYEEEE. According to the study, the label for this sample's time point signals: cells obtained before transplantation from donor or recipient. CD3+CD4+ and CD3+CD8+ populations were FACS-sorted from unstimulated pre-transplant donor and recipient cells taken from spleen or lymph nodes. Libraries were made using the immunoSEQ multiplex PCR assay. For most patients, genomic DNA was isolated with the Qiagen DNeasy Blood and Tissue Kit and shipped frozen to Adaptive Biotechnologies for TCR sequencing. For most patients, genomic DNA was subjected to high-throughput TCR-beta CDR3 sequencing by Adaptive Biotechnologies. Per the authors' processing: TCR sequencing data for around 19 patients were retrieved from Adaptive's ImmunoSEQ software; a few other patients were processed with MiXCR and VDJtools. To correct CD4 versus CD8 sorting errors, any sequence found in both subsets at a frequency ratio below 5:1 was removed. CDR3 nucleotide sequences shared between donor and recipient were removed because their origin could not be assigned. To be classed as alloreactive, a clone needed at least 2-fold expansion over unstimulated cells and a minimum CFSE-low frequency of 0.002% (template counts) or 0.001% (read counts). Mappable clones were those detected in sequenced pre-transplant spleen, lymph node, or MLR CFSE-low populations of the donor or recipient. The cumulative frequency of alloreactive clones was calculated as a percentage of all sequences, weighted by copy number. In its TCRdb copy, this immuneACCESS table keeps in-frame sequences only and misses some clones. Where compared with another copy, unresolved V genes explain less than half of these, and the others have no known cause. V and J calls and clone size come straight from that table; D and trimming were deduced from the DNA. This sample holds about 86,000 clones; about 88% were observed only once. The top ten clones comprise 0.28% of the sample.

The TCR comes from a human donor who was the organ donor for an intestinal transplant. The rearrangement combines TRBV5-6 with TRBJ2-5; no D gene call is confident. The source material was unstimulated CD4+ T cells sorted from spleen or lymph node cells, sampled before transplant. The DNA sequence reads TGTGCCAGCAGCCCTCCTAGGCCAAACAACCAAGAGACCCAGTACTTC. It translates to CASSPPRPNNQETQYF.